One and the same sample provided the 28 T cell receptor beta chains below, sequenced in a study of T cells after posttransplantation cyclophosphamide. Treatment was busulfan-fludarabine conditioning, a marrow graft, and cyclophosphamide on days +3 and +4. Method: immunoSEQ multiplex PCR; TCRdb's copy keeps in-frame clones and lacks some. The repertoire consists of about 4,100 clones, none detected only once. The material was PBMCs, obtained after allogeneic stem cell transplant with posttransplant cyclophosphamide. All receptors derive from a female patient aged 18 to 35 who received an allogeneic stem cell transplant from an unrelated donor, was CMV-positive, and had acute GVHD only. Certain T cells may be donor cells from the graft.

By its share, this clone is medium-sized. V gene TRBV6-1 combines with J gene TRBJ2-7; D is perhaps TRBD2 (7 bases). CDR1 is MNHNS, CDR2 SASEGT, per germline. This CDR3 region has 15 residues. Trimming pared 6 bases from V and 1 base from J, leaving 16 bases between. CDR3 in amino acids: CASSPRRGASYEQYF. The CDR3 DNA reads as TGTGCCAGCAGCCCCCGCCGGGGGGCATCCTACGAGCAGTACTTC.

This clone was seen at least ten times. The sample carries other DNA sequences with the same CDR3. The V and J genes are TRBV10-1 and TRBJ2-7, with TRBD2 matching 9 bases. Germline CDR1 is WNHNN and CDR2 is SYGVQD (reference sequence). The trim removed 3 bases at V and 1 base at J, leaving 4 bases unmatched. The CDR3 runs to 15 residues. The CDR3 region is CASSETSGPSYEQYF. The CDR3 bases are TGCGCCAGCAGTGAAACTAGCGGGCCTTCCTACGAGCAGTACTTC.

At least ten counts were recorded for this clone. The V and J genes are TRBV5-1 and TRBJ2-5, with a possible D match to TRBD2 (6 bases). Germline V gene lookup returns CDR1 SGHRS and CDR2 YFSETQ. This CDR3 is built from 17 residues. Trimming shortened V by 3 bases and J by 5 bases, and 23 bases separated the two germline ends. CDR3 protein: CASSSEGGAPRLETQYF. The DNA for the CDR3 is TGCGCCAGCAGCTCGGAGGGCGGGGCCCCACGGTTGGAGACCCAGTACTTC.

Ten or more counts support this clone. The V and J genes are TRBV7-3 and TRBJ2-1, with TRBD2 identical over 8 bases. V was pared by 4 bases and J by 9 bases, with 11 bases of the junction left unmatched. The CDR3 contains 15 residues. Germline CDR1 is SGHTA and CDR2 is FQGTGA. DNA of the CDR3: TGTGCCAGCAGCTCGAATCTCGGGAGGGCCGTTGAGCAGTTCTTC. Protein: CASSSNLGRAVEQFF.

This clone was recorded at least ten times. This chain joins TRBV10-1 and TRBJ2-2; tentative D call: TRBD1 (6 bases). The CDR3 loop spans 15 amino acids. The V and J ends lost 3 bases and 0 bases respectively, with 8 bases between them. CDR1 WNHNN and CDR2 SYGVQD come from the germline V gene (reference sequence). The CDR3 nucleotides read TGCGCCAGCAGTGAAGGGGGTTCGAACACCGGGGAGCTGTTTTTT. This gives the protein CASSEGGSNTGELFF.

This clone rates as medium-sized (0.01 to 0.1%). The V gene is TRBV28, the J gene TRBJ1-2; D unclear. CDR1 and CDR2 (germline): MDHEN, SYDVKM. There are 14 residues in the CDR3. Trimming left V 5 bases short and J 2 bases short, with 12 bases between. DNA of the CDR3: TGTGCCAGCAGTACCCCGAGTGTCAACTATGGCTACACCTTC. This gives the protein CASSTPSVNYGYTF.

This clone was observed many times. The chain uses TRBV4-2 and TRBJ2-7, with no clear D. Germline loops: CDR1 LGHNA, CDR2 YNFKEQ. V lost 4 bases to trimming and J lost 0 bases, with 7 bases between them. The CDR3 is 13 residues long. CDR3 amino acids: CASSLPSSYEQYF. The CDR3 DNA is TGTGCCAGCAGCCTCCCTAGCTCCTACGAGCAGTACTTC.

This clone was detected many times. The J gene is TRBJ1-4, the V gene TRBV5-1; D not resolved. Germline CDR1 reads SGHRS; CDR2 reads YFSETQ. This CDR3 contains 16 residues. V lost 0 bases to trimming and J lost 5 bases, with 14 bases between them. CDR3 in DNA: TGCGCCAGCAGCTTGGCCCCGACAACTCAAAATGAAAAACTGTTTTTT. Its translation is CASSLAPTTQNEKLFF.

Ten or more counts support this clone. This CDR3 reads CASRARLGQANEKLFF. The CDR3 nucleotides are TGTGCCAGCAGGGCCAGACTCGGACAGGCAAATGAAAAACTGTTTTTT. The chain links TRBV27 to TRBJ1-4; 7 bases are a match to TRBD1. Germline V lookup: CDR1 MNHEY, CDR2 SMNVEV (reference sequence). The CDR3 covers 16 residues. The V segment lost 6 bases and the J segment 5 bases; nucleotides outside the gene matches: 12.

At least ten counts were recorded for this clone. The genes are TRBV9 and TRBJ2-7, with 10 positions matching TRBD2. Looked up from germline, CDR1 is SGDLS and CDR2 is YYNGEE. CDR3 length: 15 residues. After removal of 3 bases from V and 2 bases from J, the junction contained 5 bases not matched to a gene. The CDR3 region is CASSAIAGGTYEQYF. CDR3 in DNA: TGTGCCAGCAGCGCAATAGCGGGAGGAACCTACGAGCAGTACTTC.

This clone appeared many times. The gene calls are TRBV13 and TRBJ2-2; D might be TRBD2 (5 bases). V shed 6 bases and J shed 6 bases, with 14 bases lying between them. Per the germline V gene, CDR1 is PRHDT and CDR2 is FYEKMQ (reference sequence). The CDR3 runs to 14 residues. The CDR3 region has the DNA TGTGCCAGCAGGGCCTCGGGGTTCTCCGGGGAGCTGTTTTTT. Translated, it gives CASRASGFSGELFF.

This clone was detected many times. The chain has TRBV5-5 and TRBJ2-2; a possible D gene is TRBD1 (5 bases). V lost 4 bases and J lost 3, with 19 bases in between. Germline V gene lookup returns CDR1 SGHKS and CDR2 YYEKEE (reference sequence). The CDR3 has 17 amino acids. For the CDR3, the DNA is TGTGCCAGCAGCCCAATCTTGAGCAGGGCGTACACCGGGGAGCTGTTTTTT. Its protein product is CASSPILSRAYTGELFF.

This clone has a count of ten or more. The CDR3: CASSLTGTGGAEAFF. The CDR3 coding sequence is TGTGCCAGCAGTTTAACCGGGACAGGGGGTGCTGAAGCTTTCTTT. The V gene is TRBV27, the J gene TRBJ1-1; 11 bases match TRBD1. V gave up 2 bases and J gave up 6 bases; unmatched junction bases: 5. Germline V gene lookup returns CDR1 MNHEY and CDR2 SMNVEV (reference sequence). The CDR3 is made up of 15 amino acids.

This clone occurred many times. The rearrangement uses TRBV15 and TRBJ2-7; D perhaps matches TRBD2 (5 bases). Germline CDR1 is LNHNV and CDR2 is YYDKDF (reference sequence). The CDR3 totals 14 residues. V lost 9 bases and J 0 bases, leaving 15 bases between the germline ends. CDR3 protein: CATGIDYTSYEQYF. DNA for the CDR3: TGTGCCACGGGAATTGACTACACCTCCTACGAGCAGTACTTC. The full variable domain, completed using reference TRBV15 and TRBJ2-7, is DAMVIQNPRYQVTQFGKPVTLSCSQTLNHNVMYWYQQKSSQAPKLLFHYYDKDFNNEADTPDNFQSRRPNTSFCFLDIRSPGLGDTAMYLCATGIDYTSYEQYFGPGTRLTVT.

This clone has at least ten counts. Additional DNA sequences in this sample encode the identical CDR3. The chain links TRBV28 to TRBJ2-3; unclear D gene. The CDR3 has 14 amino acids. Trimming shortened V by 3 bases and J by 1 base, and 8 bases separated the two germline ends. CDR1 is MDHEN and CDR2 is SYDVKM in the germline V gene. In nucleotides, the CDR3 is TGTGCCAGCAGTTTCCTTTCGGGCACAGATACGCAGTATTTT. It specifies CASSFLSGTDTQYF.

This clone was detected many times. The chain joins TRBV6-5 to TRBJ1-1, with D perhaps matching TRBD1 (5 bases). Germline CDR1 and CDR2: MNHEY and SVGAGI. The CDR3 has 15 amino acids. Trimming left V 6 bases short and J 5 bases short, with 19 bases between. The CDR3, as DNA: TGTGCCAGCAGGGATATAGGACGGGGGAAGACTGAAGCTTTCTTT. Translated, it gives CASRDIGRGKTEAFF.

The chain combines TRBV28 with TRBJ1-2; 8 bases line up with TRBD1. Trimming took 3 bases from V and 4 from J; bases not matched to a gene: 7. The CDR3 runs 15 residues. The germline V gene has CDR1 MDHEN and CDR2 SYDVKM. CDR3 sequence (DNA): TGTGCCAGCAGTTTGTGGTCAGGGGGCTCCTATGGCTACACCTTC. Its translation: CASSLWSGGSYGYTF.

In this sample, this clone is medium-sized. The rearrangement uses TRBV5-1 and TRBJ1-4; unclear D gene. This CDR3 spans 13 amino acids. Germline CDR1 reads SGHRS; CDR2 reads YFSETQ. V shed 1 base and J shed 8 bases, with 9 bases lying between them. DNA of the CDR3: TGCGCCAGCAGCTTGACAGTGGGCGAAAAACTGTTTTTT. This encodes CASSLTVGEKLFF.

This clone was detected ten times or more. The CDR3 is CASSRGPQAEQYF. CDR3 sequence (DNA): TGTGCCAGCAGCAGAGGGCCCCAGGCCGAGCAGTACTTC. This sequence joins TRBV7-6 and TRBJ2-7; D possibly corresponds to TRBD2 (5 bases). Trimming cost V 5 bases and J 6 bases, with 14 bases left between them. Germline V CDR1 and CDR2: SGHVS, FNYEAQ. The length of the CDR3 is 13 residues.

The CDR3 reads CASSPGGGFIQETQYF. DNA of the CDR3: TGTGCCAGCAGCCCGGGGGGGGGATTCATCCAAGAGACCCAGTACTTC. J is TRBJ2-5 and V is TRBV7-2, with 8 bases lining up with TRBD2. Trimming cost V 5 bases and J 1 base; bases outside gene matches: 9. This CDR3 contains 16 residues. Germline V CDR1 and CDR2: SGHTA, FQGNSA.

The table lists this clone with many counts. CDR3 amino acids: CASSLPLVAEQYF. CDR3 nucleotide sequence: TGTGCCAGCAGTTTGCCGCTAGTAGCCGAGCAGTACTTC. The chain employs TRBV28 and TRBJ2-7; D uncertain. Germline V gives CDR1 MDHEN, CDR2 SYDVKM. Between the trimmed V and J ends, which lost 3 bases and 6 bases, there was a span of 12 bases. The CDR3 extends over 13 amino acids.

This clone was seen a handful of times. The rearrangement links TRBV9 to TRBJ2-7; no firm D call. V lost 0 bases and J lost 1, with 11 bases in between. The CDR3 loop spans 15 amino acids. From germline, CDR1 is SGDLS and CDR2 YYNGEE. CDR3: CASSVASTNSYEQYF. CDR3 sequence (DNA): TGTGCCAGCAGCGTAGCGAGCACTAATTCCTACGAGCAGTACTTC.

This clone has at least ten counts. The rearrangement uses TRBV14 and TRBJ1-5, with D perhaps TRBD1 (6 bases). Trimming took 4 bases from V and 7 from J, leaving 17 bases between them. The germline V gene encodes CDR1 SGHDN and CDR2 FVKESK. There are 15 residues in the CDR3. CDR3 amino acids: CASSPSGTGNQPQHF. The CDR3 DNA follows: TGTGCCAGCAGCCCGTCCGGAACAGGGAACCAGCCCCAGCATTTT.

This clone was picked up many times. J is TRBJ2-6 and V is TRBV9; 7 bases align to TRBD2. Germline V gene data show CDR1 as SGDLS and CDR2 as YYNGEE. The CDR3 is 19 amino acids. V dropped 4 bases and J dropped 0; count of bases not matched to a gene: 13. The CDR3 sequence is CASSTRDYALGSGANVLTF. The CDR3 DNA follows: TGTGCCAGCAGCACAAGGGACTACGCCCTCGGCTCTGGGGCCAACGTCCTGACTTTC.

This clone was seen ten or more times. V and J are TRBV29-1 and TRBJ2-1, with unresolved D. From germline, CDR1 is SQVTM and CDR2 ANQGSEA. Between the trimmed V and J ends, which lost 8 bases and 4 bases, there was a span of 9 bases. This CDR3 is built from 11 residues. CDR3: CSLVRYNEQFF. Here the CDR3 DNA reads TGCAGCCTAGTTCGATACAATGAGCAGTTCTTC.

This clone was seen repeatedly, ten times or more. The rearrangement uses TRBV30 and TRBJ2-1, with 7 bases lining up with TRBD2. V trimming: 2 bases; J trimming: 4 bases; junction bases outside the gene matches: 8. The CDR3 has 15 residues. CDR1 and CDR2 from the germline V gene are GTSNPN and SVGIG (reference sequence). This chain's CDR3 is CAWSQDSGPYNEQFF. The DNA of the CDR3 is TGTGCCTGGAGTCAAGATAGCGGGCCGTACAATGAGCAGTTCTTC.

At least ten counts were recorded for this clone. This chain's CDR3 is CASTLGRGANVLTF. For the CDR3, the DNA is TGTGCCAGCACCCTGGGGCGCGGGGCCAACGTCCTGACTTTC. J is TRBJ2-6 and V is TRBV11-2; perhaps TRBD1 as D (5 bases). Germline V CDR1 and CDR2: SGHAT, FQNNGV. The CDR3 has 14 residues. V was pared by 7 bases and J by 4 bases, with 11 bases between.

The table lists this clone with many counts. The CDR3 protein is CASSIIAGLAGATGELFF. The CDR3 region has the DNA TGTGCCAGTAGTATCATTGCCGGACTAGCAGGGGCCACCGGGGAGCTGTTTTTT. The rearrangement links TRBV19 to TRBJ2-2; 8 nucleotides agree with TRBD2. Germline CDR1 is LNHDA and CDR2 is SQIVND (reference sequence). CDR3 size: 18 residues. With 3 bases clipped from V and 4 bases from J, the junction kept 13 bases outside the gene matches.